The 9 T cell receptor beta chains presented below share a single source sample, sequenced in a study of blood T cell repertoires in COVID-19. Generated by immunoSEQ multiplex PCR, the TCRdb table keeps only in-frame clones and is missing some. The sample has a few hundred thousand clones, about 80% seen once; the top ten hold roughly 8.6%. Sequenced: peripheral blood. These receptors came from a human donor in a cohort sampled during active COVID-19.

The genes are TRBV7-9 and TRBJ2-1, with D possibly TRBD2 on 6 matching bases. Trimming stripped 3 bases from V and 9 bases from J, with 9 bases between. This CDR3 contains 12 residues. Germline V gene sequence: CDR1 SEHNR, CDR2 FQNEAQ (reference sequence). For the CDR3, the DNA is TGTGCCAGCAGCTTGACTAGTTTTGAGCAGTTCTTC. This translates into CASSLTSFEQFF. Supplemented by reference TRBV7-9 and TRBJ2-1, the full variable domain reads DTGVSQNPRHKITKRGQNVTFRCDPISEHNRLYWYRQTLGQGPEFLTYFQNEAQLEKSRLLSDRFSAERPKGSFSTLEIQRTEQGDSAMYLCASSLTSFEQFFGPGTRLTVL.

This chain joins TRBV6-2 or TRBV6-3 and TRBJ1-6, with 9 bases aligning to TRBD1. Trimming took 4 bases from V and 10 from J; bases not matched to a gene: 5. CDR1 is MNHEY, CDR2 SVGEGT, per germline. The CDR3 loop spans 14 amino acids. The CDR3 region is CASSSDRGGSPLHF. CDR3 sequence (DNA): TGTGCCAGCAGTTCAGACAGGGGGGGATCACCCCTCCACTTT.

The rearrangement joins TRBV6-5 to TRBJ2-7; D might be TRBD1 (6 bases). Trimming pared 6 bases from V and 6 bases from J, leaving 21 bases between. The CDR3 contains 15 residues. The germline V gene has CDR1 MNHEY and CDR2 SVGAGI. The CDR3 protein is CASSDDAGALREQYF. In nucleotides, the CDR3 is TGTGCCAGCAGCGACGACGCAGGGGCATTGCGCGAGCAGTACTTC.

DNA for the CDR3: TGCGCCAGCAGCCAAGCGGACAGCCCGAATGAAAAACTGTTTTTT. Encoded protein: CASSQADSPNEKLFF. The V gene is TRBV4-3, the J gene TRBJ1-4; tentatively, D is TRBD1 (6 bases). Deletions cut 1 base from V and 5 bases from J, with 11 bases between. Germline CDR1 and CDR2: LGHNA and YSLEER. This CDR3 has 15 amino acids.

CDR3 sequence: CASSSTGKSSYEQYF. Here the CDR3 DNA reads TGCGCCAGCAGCTCTACAGGGAAAAGCTCCTACGAGCAGTACTTC. The V gene is TRBV5-1, the J gene TRBJ2-7; D might be TRBD1 (6 bases). Germline V CDR1 and CDR2: SGHRS, YFSETQ. The V end was cut by 3 bases, the J end by 0 bases, with 13 bases between. CDR3 length: 15 amino acids.

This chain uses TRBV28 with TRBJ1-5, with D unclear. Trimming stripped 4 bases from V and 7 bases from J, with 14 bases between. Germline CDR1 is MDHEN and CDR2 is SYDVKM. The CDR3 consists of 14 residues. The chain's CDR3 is CASSYTRAGQPQHF. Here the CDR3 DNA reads TGTGCCAGCAGTTATACTCGGGCGGGGCAGCCCCAGCATTTT.

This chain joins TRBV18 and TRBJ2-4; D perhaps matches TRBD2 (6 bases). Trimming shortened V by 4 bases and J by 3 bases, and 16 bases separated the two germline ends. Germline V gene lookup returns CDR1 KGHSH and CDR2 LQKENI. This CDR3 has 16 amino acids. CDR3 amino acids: CASSLPYGSNKNIQYF. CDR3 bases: TGTGCCAGCTCACTACCGTACGGGAGTAACAAAAACATTCAGTACTTC.

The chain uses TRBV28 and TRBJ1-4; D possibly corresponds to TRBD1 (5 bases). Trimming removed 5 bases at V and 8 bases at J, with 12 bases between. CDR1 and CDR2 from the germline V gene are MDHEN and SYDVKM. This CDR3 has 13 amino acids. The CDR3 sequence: CASSVRGGEKLFF. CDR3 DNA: TGTGCCAGCAGTGTGCGGGGGGGAGAAAAACTGTTTTTT.

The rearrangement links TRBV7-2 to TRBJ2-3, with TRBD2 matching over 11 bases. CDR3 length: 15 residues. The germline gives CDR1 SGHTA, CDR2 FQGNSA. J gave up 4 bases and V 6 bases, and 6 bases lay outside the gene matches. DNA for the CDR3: TGTGCCAGCAGGCGAACTAGCGGGAGAGCAGATACGCAGTATTTT. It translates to CASRRTSGRADTQYF.